These 7 T cell receptor beta chains were sequenced from one sample in a study of T cell responses to AZD1222 COVID-19 vaccine. Using immunoSEQ multiplex PCR, the repertoire was profiled, and TCRdb retains in-frame clones only, with some absent. The repertoire holds 120,000 or so clones, with roughly 92% as singletons. Sequencing used peripheral blood, obtained on day 0 of AZD1222 vaccination. These receptors originate from an adult in good health.

The V gene is TRBV9, the J gene TRBJ1-4; TRBD1 matches 9 bases. Germline V gene sequence: CDR1 SGDLS, CDR2 YYNGEE. The CDR3 extends over 15 amino acids. V gave up 1 base and J gave up 8 bases; unmatched junction bases: 6. In DNA form, the CDR3 reads TGTGCCAGCAGCGTAACAGGGGGCGATCGGGAAAAACTGTTTTTT. The encoded protein is CASSVTGGDREKLFF. The entire variable domain, with the rest obtained from reference TRBV9 and TRBJ1-4, is as follows: DSGVTQTPKHLITATGQRVTLRCSPRSGDLSVYWYQQSLDQGLQFLIQYYNGEERAKGNILERFSAQQFPDLHSELNLSSLELGDSALYFCASSVTGGDREKLFFGSGTQLSVL.

The rearrangement uses TRBV19 and TRBJ2-1; maybe TRBD2 (5 bases). Trimming stripped 6 bases from V and 7 bases from J, with 22 bases between. CDR3 length: 16 amino acids. Germline values: CDR1 LNHDA, CDR2 SQIVND (reference sequence). CDR3 loop: CASSKPRGSAQNEQFF. CDR3 DNA: TGTGCCAGTAGCAAACCAAGAGGGTCCGCGCAAAATGAGCAGTTCTTC.

The J gene is TRBJ1-5, the V gene TRBV4-1, with 8 bases aligning to TRBD1. V dropped 0 bases and J dropped 7; count of bases not matched to a gene: 11. Germline CDR1 is MGHRA and CDR2 is YSYEKL. The CDR3 runs 17 residues. CDR3 protein: CASSQEGGGQGLQPQHF. The CDR3, as DNA: TGCGCCAGCAGCCAAGAGGGAGGAGGACAGGGTTTACAGCCCCAGCATTTT.

The chain combines TRBV11-1 with TRBJ2-3; 7 bases match TRBD1. From germline, CDR1 is SGHAT and CDR2 FQDESV (reference sequence). The CDR3 has 16 residues. With V trimmed by 5 bases and J by 0 bases, 8 bases remained unmatched. The DNA for the CDR3 is TGTGCCAGCAGCGAGGGGACAGCCATTAGCACAGATACGCAGTATTTT. Encoded protein: CASSEGTAISTDTQYF.

A single count supports this clone. This chain joins TRBV27 and TRBJ1-2; 9 positions match TRBD1. This CDR3 comprises 17 residues. Trimming removed 3 bases from V and 3 bases from J; junction bases left unmatched: 11. In germline, CDR1 is MNHEY, CDR2 SMNVEV (reference sequence). CDR3 bases: TGTGCCAGCAGTTTCGGCCGGGACAGGGACCACCACTATGGCTACACCTTC. Translating gives CASSFGRDRDHHYGYTF.

This chain joins TRBV6-6 and TRBJ2-7; D could derive from TRBD1 or TRBD2 (6 bases each). Per the germline V gene, CDR1 is MNHNY and CDR2 is SVGAGI (reference sequence). The CDR3 is 15 residues long. Between the trimmed V and J ends, which lost 3 bases and 0 bases, there was a span of 12 bases. This chain's CDR3 is CASSYRRGLSYEQYF. The CDR3 coding sequence is TGTGCCAGCAGTTATCGACGGGGGCTCTCCTACGAGCAGTACTTC.

This sequence joins TRBV30 and TRBJ2-3, with TRBD2 identical over 9 bases. The V gene end was trimmed by 5 bases and the J gene end by 10 bases; junction bases not matched to a gene: 7. Germline values: CDR1 GTSNPN, CDR2 SVGIG (reference sequence). The CDR3 runs 12 residues. The CDR3 loop is CAWGLAPGAQYF. In DNA, the CDR3 is TGTGCCTGGGGACTAGCGCCCGGAGCGCAGTATTTT. The variable domain in full, completed from reference TRBV30 and TRBJ2-3, reads SQTIHQWPATLVQPVGSPLSLECTVEGTSNPNLYWYRQAAGRGLQLLFYSVGIGQISSEVPQNLSASRPQDRQFILSSKKLLLSDSGFYLCAWGLAPGAQYFGPGTRLTVL.